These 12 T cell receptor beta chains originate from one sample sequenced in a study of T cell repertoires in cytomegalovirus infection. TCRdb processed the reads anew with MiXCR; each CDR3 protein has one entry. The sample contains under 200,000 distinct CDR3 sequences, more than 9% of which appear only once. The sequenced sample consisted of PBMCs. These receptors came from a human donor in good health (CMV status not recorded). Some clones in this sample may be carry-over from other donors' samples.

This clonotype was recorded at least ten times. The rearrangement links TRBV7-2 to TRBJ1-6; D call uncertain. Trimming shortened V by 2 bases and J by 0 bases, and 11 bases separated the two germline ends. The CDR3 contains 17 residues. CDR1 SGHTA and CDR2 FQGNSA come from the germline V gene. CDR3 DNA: TGTGCCAGCAGCTTATGGTCGGTTAGCTCCTATAATTCACCCCTCCACTTT. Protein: CASSLWSVSSYNSPLHF.

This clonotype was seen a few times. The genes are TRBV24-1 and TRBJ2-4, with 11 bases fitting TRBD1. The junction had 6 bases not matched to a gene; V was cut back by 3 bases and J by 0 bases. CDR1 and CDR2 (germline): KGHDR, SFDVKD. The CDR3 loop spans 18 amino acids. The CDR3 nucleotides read TGTGCCACCAGTGATGGTGGACAGGGGGCCCTAGCCAAAAACATTCAGTACTTC. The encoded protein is CATSDGGQGALAKNIQYF.

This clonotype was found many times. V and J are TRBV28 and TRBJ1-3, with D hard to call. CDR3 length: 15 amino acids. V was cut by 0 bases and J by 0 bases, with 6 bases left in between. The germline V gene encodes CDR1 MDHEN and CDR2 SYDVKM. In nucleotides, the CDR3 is TGTGCCAGCAGTTTATGGGCGGACTCTGGAAACACCATATATTTT. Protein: CASSLWADSGNTIYF.

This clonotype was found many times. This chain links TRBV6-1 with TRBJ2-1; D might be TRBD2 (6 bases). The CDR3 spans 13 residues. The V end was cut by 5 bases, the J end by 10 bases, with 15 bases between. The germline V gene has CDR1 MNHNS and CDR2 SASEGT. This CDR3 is CASSYSYGGEQFF. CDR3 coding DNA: TGTGCCAGCAGTTATAGTTATGGAGGGGAGCAGTTCTTC.

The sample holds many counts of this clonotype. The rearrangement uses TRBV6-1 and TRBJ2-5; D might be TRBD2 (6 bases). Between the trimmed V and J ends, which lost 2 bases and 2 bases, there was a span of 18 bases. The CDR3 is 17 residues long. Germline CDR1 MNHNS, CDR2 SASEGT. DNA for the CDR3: TGTGCCAGCAGTGAATGGGGGGTAGGGAAGGCGCAAGAGACCCAGTACTTC. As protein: CASSEWGVGKAQETQYF.

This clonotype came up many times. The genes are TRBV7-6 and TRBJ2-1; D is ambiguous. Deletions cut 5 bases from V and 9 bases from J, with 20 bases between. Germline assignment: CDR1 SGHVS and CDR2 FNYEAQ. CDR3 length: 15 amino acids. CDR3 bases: TGTGCCAGCAGCGCCAACCCAAGGCAGTCCGCTGAGCAGTTCTTC. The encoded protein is CASSANPRQSAEQFF.

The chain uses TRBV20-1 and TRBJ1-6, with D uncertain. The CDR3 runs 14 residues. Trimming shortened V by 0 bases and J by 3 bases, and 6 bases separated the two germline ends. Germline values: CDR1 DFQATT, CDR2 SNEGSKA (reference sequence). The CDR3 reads CSARDEGYNSPLHF. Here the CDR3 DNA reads TGCAGTGCTAGAGATGAGGGCTATAATTCACCCCTCCACTTT.

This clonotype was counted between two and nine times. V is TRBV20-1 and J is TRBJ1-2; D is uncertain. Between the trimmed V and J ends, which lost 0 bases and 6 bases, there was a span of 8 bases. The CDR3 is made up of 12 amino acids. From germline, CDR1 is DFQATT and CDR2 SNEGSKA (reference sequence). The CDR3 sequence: CSARDLGNGYTF. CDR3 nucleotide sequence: TGCAGTGCTAGAGATCTGGGGAATGGCTACACCTTC.

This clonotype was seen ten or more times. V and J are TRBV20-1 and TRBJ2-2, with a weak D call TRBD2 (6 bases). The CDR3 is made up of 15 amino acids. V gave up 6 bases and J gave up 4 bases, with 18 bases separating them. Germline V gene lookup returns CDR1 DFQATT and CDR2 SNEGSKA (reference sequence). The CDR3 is CSAPSLAGITGELFF. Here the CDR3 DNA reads TGCAGTGCCCCCTCCCTGGCGGGAATCACCGGGGAGCTGTTTTTT.

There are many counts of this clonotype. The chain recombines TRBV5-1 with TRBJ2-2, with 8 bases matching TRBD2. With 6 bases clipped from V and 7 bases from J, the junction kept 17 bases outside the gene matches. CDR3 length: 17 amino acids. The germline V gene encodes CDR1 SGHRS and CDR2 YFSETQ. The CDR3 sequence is CASTPMSGGGLRGELFF. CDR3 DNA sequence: TGCGCCAGCACCCCCATGTCCGGGGGGGGCCTTCGCGGGGAGCTGTTTTTT. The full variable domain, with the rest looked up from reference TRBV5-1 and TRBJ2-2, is KAGVTQTPRYLIKTRGQQVTLSCSPISGHRSVSWYQQTPGQGLQFLFEYFSETQRNKGNFPGRFSGRQFSNSRSEMNVSTLELGDSALYLCASTPMSGGGLRGELFFGEGSRLTVL.

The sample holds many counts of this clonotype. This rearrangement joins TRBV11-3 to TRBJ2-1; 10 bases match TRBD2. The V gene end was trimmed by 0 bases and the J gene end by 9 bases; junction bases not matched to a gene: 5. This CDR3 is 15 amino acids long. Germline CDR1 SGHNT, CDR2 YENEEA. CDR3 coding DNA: TGTGCCAGCAGCTTAGAGTCTAGCGGGAGAAGTGAGCAGTTCTTC. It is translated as CASSLESSGRSEQFF.

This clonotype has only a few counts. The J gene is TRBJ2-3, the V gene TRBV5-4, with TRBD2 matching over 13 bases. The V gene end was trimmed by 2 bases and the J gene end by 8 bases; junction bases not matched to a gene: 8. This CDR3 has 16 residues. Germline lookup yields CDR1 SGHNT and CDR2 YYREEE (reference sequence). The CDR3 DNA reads TGTGCCAGCAGCTTAGGACTAGCGGGAGTCTCGGGTACGCAGTATTTT. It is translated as CASSLGLAGVSGTQYF.